This T cell receptor beta chain was observed in a study of post-analysis software for immune sequencing data. With regard to this clonotype: Antigen unknown.

Study observations and caveats: Samples from one preparation batch, clustered by F measure, grouped strongly together. Controls had lower frequencies than patients of about five TRBV segments, which included TRBV5-6, TRBV5-1 and TRBV20-1.

V gave up 0 bases and J gave up 6 bases; unmatched junction bases: 10. The CDR3 totals 16 residues. CDR1 is DFQATT and CDR2 is SNEGSKA in the germline V gene (reference sequence). Unique molecular identifiers tagged the TCR beta cDNA libraries. Input of roughly 1 to 11 million T cells yielded 550,000 or so cDNA molecules. TCRdb itself ran the PCR reads through MiXCR, one entry per CDR3 protein. The sample consists of about 620,000 distinct CDR3 sequences, roughly 47% of them appearing once. The specimen sequenced was blood. This receptor was obtained from a girl aged 10-17 years with multiple sclerosis. The V and J genes are TRBV20-1 and TRBJ2-1; 8 nucleotides agree with TRBD2. CDR3 residues: CSARDVGGAGGNEQFF. CDR3 DNA: TGCAGTGCTAGAGACGTCGGGGGGGCGGGAGGCAATGAGCAGTTCTTC.